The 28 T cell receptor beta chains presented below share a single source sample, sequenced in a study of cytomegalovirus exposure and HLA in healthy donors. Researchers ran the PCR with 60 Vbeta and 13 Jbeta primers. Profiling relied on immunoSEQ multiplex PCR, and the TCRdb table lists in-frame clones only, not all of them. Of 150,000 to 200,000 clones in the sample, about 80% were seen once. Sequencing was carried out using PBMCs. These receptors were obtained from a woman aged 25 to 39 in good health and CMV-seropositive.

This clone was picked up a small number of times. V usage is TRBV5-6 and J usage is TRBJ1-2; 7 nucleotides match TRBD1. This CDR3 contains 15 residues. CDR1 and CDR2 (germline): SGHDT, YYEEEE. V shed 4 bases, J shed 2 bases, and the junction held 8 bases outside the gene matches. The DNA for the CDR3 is TGTGCCAGCAGCCCCCCGGGACAGACGAACTATGGCTACACCTTC. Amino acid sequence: CASSPPGQTNYGYTF.

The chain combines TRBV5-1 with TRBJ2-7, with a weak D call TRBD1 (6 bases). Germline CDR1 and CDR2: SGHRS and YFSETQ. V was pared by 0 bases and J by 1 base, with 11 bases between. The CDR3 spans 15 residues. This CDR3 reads CASSLGPGQSYEQYF. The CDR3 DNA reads TGCGCCAGCAGCTTGGGGCCCGGACAGTCCTACGAGCAGTACTTC.

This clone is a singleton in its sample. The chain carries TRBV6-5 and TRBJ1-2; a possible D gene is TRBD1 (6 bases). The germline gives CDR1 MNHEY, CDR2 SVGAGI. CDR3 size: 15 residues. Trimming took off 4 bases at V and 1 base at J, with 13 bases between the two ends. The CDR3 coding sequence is TGTGCCAGCAGTTTGGCGGGGGGCCTTAACTATGGCTACACCTTC. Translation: CASSLAGGLNYGYTF.

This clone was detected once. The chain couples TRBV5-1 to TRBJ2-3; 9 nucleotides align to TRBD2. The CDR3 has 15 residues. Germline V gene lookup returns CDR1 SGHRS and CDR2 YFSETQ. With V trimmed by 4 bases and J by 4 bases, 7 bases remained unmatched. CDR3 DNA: TGCGCCAGCAGCACAGGAGCGGGGGGTCCAGATACGCAGTATTTT. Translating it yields CASSTGAGGPDTQYF.

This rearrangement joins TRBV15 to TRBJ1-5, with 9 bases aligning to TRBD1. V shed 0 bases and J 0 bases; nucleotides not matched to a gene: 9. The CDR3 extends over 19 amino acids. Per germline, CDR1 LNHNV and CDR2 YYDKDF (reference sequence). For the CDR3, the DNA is TGTGCCACCAGCAGAGATTGGGGGACAGGGAGGAGTAGCAATCAGCCCCAGCATTTT. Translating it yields CATSRDWGTGRSSNQPQHF.

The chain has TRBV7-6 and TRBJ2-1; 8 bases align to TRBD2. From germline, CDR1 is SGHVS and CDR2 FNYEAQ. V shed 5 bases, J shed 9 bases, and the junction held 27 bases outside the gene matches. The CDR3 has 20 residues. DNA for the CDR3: TGTGCCAGCAGCAGCAACGACGGGACCCTGCGTGGCGGGAGGTTTGGTGAGCAGTTCTTC. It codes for CASSSNDGTLRGGRFGEQFF.

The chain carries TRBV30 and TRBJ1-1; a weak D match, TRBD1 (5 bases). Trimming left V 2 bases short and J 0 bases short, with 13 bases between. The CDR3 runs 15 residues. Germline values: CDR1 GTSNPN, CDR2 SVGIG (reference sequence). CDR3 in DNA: TGTGCCTGGAGTAATGGGGCGCGAATGAACACTGAAGCTTTCTTT. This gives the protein CAWSNGARMNTEAFF.

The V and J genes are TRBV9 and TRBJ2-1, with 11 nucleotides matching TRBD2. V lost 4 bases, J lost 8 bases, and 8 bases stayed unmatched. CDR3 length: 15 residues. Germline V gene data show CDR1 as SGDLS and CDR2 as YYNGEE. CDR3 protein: CASSQTSGKSYEQFF. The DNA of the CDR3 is TGTGCCAGCAGCCAGACTAGCGGGAAGTCGTATGAGCAGTTCTTC.

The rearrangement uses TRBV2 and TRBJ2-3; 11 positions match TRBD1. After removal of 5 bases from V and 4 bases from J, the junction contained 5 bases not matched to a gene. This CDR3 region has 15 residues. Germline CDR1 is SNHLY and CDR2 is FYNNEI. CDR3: CASSKDRGRADTQYF. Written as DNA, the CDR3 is TGTGCCAGCAGTAAGGACAGGGGGCGTGCAGATACGCAGTATTTT. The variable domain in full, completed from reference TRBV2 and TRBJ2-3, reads EPEVTQTPSHQVTQMGQEVILRCVPISNHLYFYWYRQILGQKVEFLVSFYNNEISEKSEIFDDQFSVERPDGSNFTLKIRSTKLEDSAMYFCASSKDRGRADTQYFGPGTRLTVL.

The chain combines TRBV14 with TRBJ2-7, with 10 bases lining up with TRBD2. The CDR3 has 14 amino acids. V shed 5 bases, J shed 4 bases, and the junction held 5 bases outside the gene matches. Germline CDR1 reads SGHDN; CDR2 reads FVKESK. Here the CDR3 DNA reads TGTGCCAGCAGCAAAGGACTAGCGGAGTACGAGCAGTACTTC. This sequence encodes CASSKGLAEYEQYF.

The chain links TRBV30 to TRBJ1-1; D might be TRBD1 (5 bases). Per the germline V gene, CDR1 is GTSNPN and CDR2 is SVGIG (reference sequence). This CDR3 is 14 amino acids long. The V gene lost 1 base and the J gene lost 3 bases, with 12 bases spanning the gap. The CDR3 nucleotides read TGTGCCTGGAGTGAGGGTGCAGGGTACACTGAAGCTTTCTTT. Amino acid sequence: CAWSEGAGYTEAFF.

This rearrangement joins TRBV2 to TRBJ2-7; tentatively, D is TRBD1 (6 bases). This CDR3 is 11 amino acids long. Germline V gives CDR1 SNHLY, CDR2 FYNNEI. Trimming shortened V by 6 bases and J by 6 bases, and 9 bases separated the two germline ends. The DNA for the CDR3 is TGTGCCAGCAGCTACAGGGTCGAGCAGTACTTC. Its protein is CASSYRVEQYF.

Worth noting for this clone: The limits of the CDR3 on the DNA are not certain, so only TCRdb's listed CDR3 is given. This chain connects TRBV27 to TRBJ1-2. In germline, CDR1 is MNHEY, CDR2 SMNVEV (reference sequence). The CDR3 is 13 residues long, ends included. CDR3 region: CASSSSGFYGYTF.

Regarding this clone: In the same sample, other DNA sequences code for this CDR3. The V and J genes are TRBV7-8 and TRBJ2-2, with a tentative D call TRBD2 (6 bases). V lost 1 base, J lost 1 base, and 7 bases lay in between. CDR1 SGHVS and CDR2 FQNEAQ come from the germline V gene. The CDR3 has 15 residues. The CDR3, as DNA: TGTGCCAGCAGCTTAGTCGGGGGGAACACCGGGGAGCTGTTTTTT. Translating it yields CASSLVGGNTGELFF.

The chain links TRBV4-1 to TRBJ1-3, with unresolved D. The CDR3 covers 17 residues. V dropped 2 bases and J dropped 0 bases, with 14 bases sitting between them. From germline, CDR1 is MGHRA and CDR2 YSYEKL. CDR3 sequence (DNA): TGCGCCAGCAGCCAAAGTAGCCTGGCCCGCTCTGGAAACACCATATATTTT. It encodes CASSQSSLARSGNTIYF.

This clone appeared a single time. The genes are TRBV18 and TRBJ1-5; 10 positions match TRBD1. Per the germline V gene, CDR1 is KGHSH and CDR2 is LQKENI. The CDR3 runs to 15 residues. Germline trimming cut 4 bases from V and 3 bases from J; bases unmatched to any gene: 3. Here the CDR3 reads CASSRGQGLNQPQHF. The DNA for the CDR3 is TGTGCCAGCTCACGGGGACAGGGGCTCAATCAGCCCCAGCATTTT.

CDR3 region: CASTQFPPLLDWWFLSGNTIYF. The CDR3, as DNA: TGTGCCAGCACCCAATTTCCTCCCTTACTCGATTGGTGGTTCCTCTCTGGAAACACCATATATTTT. The chain links TRBV6-7 to TRBJ1-3; D gene uncertain. TRBV6-7 is given ORF status, its function remaining uncertain. This CDR3 has 22 residues. V lost 7 bases and J lost 0, with 34 bases in between.

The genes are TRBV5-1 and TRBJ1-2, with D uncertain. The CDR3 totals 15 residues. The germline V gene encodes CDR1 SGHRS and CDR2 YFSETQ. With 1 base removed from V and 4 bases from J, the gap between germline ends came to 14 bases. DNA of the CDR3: TGCGCCAGCAGCTTGACCGGGGAGAGAGGCTATGGCTACACCTTC. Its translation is CASSLTGERGYGYTF.

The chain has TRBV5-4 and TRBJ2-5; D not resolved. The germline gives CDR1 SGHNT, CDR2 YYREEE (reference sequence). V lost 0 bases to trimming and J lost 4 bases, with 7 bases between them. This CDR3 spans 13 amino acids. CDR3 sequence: CASSLVTGETQYF. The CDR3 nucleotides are TGTGCCAGCAGCTTGGTTACGGGAGAGACCCAGTACTTC.

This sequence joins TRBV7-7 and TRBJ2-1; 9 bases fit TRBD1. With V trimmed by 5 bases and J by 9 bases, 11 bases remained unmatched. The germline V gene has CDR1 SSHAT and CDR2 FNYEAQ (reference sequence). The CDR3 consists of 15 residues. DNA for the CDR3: TGTGCCAGCAGCCCTCAGGTGACAGGGGGGAGTGAGCAGTTCTTC. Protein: CASSPQVTGGSEQFF.

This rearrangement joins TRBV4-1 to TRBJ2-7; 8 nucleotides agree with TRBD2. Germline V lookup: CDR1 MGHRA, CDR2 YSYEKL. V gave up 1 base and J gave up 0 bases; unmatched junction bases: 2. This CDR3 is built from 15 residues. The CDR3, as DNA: TGCGCCAGCAGCCAAGGACTAGCGCGCTCCTACGAGCAGTACTTC. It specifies CASSQGLARSYEQYF.

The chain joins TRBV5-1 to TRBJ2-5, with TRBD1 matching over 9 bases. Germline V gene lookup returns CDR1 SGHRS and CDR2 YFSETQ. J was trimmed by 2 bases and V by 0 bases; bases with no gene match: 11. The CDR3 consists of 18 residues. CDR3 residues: CASSLAGTGIGGQETQYF. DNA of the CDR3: TGCGCCAGCAGCTTGGCCGGGACAGGGATAGGAGGTCAAGAGACCCAGTACTTC.

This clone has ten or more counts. CDR3 sequence (DNA): TGTGCCAGCACCCCGCAGGGGCCCTCACAGGTCGAAGCTTTCTTT. It specifies CASTPQGPSQVEAFF. The chain couples TRBV2 to TRBJ1-1, with D tentatively TRBD1 (6 bases). CDR3 length: 15 amino acids. V gave up 7 bases and J gave up 8 bases, with 23 bases separating them. In germline, CDR1 is SNHLY, CDR2 FYNNEI.

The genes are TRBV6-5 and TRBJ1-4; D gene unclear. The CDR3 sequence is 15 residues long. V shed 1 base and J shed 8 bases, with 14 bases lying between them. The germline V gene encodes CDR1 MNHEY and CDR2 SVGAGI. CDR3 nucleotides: TGTGCCAGCAGTTACTTGAACCTACGGCGGGAAAAACTGTTTTTT. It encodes CASSYLNLRREKLFF.

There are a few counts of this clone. The CDR3 reads CASSFSSGYTF. The CDR3 region has the DNA TGTGCCAGCAGCTTTTCCTCGGGCTACACCTTC. The V gene is TRBV7-9, the J gene TRBJ1-2, with D uncertain. Trimming stripped 3 bases from V and 8 bases from J, with 7 bases between. This CDR3 is built from 11 residues. Germline CDR1 reads SEHNR; CDR2 reads FQNEAQ (reference sequence).

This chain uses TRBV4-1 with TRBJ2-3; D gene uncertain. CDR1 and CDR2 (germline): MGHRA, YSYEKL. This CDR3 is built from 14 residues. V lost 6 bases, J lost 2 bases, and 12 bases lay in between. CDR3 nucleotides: TGCGCCAGCAGAGAGGAAGACCTCACAGATACGCAGTATTTT. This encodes CASREEDLTDTQYF.

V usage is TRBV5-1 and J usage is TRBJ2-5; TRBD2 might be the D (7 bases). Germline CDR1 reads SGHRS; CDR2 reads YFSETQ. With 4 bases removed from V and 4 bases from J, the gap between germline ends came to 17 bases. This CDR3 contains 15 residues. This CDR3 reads CASSLSRGALETQYF. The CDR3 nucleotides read TGCGCCAGCAGCCTGTCTCGGGGGGCCCTAGAGACCCAGTACTTC.

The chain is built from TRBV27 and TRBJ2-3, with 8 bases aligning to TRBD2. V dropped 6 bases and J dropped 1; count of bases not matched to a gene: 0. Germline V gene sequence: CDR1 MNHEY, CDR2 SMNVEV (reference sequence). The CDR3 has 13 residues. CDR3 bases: TGTGCCAGCAGGACTAGCGGCACAGATACGCAGTATTTT. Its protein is CASRTSGTDTQYF.